Listed here are 9 T cell receptor beta chains from one sample, sequenced in a study of vaccination and CD4 T cells after COVID-19. The treatment is: roughly ten-day PBMC culture with coronavirus spike peptide pools or control peptides (ViraFEST assay). Sequencing of DNA taken from cultured CD4+ T cells relied on the Oncomine TCR Beta short-read assay. TCRdb re-analysed the PCR reads in MiXCR, keeping a single row per CDR3 protein. The sample lists some 11,000 distinct CDR3 sequences, roughly 47% seen once, with around 35% in the top ten. No antigen has been assigned to these receptors. Sequencing was done on a sample of CD4+ T cells from blood, cultured in vitro. Receptor source: a human donor who had recovered from COVID-19.

This chain links TRBV5-1 with TRBJ1-4, with D perhaps TRBD1 (5 bases). This CDR3 has 17 residues. Trimming took 3 bases from V and 7 from J, leaving 22 bases between them. Germline-derived CDR1 and CDR2 are SGHRS and YFSETQ. The CDR3 spells CASSSGTTWRPSEKLFF. DNA for the CDR3: TGCGCCAGCAGCTCTGGGACTACATGGAGGCCGAGTGAAAAACTGTTTTTT.

This rearrangement joins TRBV7-9 to TRBJ2-5; 7 bases line up with TRBD1. The germline CDR1 and CDR2 sequences are SEHNR and FQNEAQ (reference sequence). V was clipped by 1 base and J by 7 bases; unmatched bases: 9. This CDR3 has 15 residues. The CDR3 DNA reads TGTGCCAGCAGCTTAGTGTCGACAGGGCGGGTGACCCAGTACTTC. Residues: CASSLVSTGRVTQYF. The full variable domain, its missing parts supplied by reference TRBV7-9 and TRBJ2-5, is DTGVSQNPRHKITKRGQNVTFRCDPISEHNRLYWYRQTLGQGPEFLTYFQNEAQLEKSRLLSDRFSAERPKGSFSTLEIQRTEQGDSAMYLCASSLVSTGRVTQYFGPGTRLLVL.

The chain joins TRBV2 to TRBJ1-5; D unresolved. Germline CDR1 and CDR2: SNHLY and FYNNEI. The CDR3 contains 14 residues. Trimming removed 3 bases at V and 2 bases at J, with 8 bases between. The CDR3 bases are TGTGCCAGCAGTGACCGGCAGGGCAATCAGCCCCAGCATTTT. Amino acid sequence: CASSDRQGNQPQHF.

This clonotype was detected a few times. The V gene is TRBV2, the J gene TRBJ1-1; D possibly corresponds to TRBD1 (5 bases). V gave up 1 base and J gave up 3 bases, with 15 bases separating them. CDR1 and CDR2 from the germline V gene are SNHLY and FYNNEI. The CDR3 is made up of 16 amino acids. As DNA, the CDR3 is TGTGCCAGCAGTGAAGAGGTAGGGCAGGGAGACACTGAAGCTTTCTTT. Amino acid sequence: CASSEEVGQGDTEAFF.

The V gene is TRBV12-3 or TRBV12-4, the J gene TRBJ1-5; D uncertain. The CDR3 contains 11 residues. The V gene lost 3 bases and the J gene lost 11 bases, with 8 bases spanning the gap. CDR3 in amino acids: CASSFGGAQHF. The CDR3 DNA is TGTGCCAGCAGTTTTGGTGGTGCCCAGCATTTT.

This clonotype was observed a few times. This sequence joins TRBV2 and TRBJ2-4; the D call may be TRBD1 or TRBD2 (6 bases each). CDR1 and CDR2 (germline): SNHLY, FYNNEI. Trimming removed 4 bases from V and 4 bases from J, with 11 bases in between. The CDR3 runs to 14 residues. In nucleotides, the CDR3 is TGTGCCAGCAGTGGGAGGAGGGGGAAAAACATTCAGTACTTC. Its protein is CASSGRRGKNIQYF.

This chain joins TRBV10-1 and TRBJ1-2; the D gene is possibly TRBD1 (5 bases). Per the germline V gene, CDR1 is WNHNN and CDR2 is SYGVQD (reference sequence). This CDR3 contains 12 residues. DNA of the CDR3: TGCGCTCTCTCGGGACCTAACTATGGCTACACCTTC. Its protein product is CALSGPNYGYTF.

This clonotype was counted only a few times. The chain couples TRBV6-1 to TRBJ1-2; D possibly corresponds to TRBD1 (5 bases). V gave up 2 bases and J gave up 1 base, with 14 bases separating them. This CDR3 is built from 16 residues. Germline V gene sequence: CDR1 MNHNS, CDR2 SASEGT. Written as DNA, the CDR3 is TGTGCCAGCAGTGAACTTTCAAACAGGATTAACTATGGCTACACCTTC. The encoded protein is CASSELSNRINYGYTF.

The chain employs TRBV6-1 and TRBJ2-2, with 7 bases matching TRBD1. The CDR3 is 15 amino acids. V lost 6 bases to trimming and J lost 3 bases; unmatched junction nucleotides: 7. CDR1 MNHNS and CDR2 SASEGT come from the germline V gene. In DNA form, the CDR3 reads TGTGCCAGCAGCGGACAGGAAATGTACACCGGGGAGCTGTTTTTT. Translating gives CASSGQEMYTGELFF.